This TCR beta chain was recorded in a study of shared clonotypes between healthy human individuals. Concerning this clone itself: Its cognate antigen is unknown.

The study's findings and limits: The study sampled only blood, and tissue repertoires likely differ. A limitation of the genetic and exposure-history diversity represented arose from few donors.

Terminally differentiated effector memory CD45RA+ cells were excluded by CCR7 positive selection of CD45RO-negative cells. The assay was carried out at the deep level. Measured with immunoSEQ multiplex PCR; TCRdb has only the in-frame clones, and not every one. Here the sample spans about 2 million clones, about 94% being singletons. Germline loops: CDR1 MNHNS, CDR2 SASEGT. V shed 5 bases and J 3 bases; nucleotides not matched to a gene: 4. The CDR3 is 13 residues long. Material: naive CD8+ T cells sorted from blood. This receptor was obtained from a man aged 18 to 35 in good health. The chain links TRBV6-1 to TRBJ2-7; 7 bases are a match to TRBD1. The CDR3 sequence is CASSRDRNYEQYF. The CDR3 DNA follows: TGTGCCAGCAGTAGGGACAGAAACTACGAGCAGTACTTC.